This entry concerns a single T cell receptor beta chain. Its antigen is as yet unknown. Some clones are missing from TCRdb's copy, which holds only in-frame ones; the method was immunoSEQ multiplex PCR. This sample has 95,000 to 100,000 clones; more than 80% occur once, and the top ten carry roughly 13%. This specimen comes from a study of T cell responses to AZD1222 COVID-19 vaccine. General study points: The study identified only six AZD1222 recipients as seropositive at baseline.

Unmatched junction bases numbered 5, after V lost 5 bases and J lost 3 bases. The length of the CDR3 is 14 residues. The germline V gene encodes CDR1 SNHLY and CDR2 FYNNEI. The clonotype originates from an adult in good health. The specimen was peripheral blood, collected on day 0 of AZD1222 vaccination. The V call is TRBV2, the J call TRBJ2-7; TRBD2 matches 9 bases. The CDR3 DNA reads as TGTGCCAGCAGTCGGACTAGCGTCAGCTACGAGCAGTACTTC. Translating it yields CASSRTSVSYEQYF.